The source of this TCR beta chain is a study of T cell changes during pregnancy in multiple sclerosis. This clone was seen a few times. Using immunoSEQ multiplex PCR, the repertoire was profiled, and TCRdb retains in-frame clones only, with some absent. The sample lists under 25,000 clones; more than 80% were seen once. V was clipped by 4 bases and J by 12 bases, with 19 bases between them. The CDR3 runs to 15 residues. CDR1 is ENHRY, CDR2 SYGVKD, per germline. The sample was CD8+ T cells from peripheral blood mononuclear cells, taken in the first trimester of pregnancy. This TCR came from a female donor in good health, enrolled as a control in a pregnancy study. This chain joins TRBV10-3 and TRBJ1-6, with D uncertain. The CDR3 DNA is TGTGCCATCAGTGCCCTCCGGGCCCCGAGGGTACCCCTCCACTTT. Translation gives CAISALRAPRVPLHF.